Shown below are 11 T cell receptor beta chains from a single sample sequenced in a study of blood T cells in healthy people across ages. For the second PCR, which ran for about 7 to 11 cycles, a sample-barcoded 5' primer and a J-beta primer mix were used. One entry per CDR3 protein results from TCRdb running MiXCR on the 5' RACE reads. The data show 550,000 to 600,000 distinct CDR3 sequences, with under 55% seen just once and around 23% held by the top ten. Sequenced input: blood. The source is a man older than 75 in good health.

A word on this clonotype: One junction end does not reproduce the germline sequence, and a read error may be involved. The chain links TRBV3-1 to TRBJ2-5; 10 nucleotides align to TRBD2. This CDR3 is 17 amino acids long. The germline gives CDR1 LGHDT, CDR2 YNNKEL (reference sequence). For the CDR3, the DNA is TGTGCCAGCAGCCTCGTGTTCACTAGCGGGGCCCAAGAGACCCTGTACTTC. This gives the protein CASSLVFTSGAQETLYF.

This clonotype occurred a few times. This chain uses TRBV5-1 with TRBJ2-5; the match to TRBD2 covers 8 bases. Trimming cost V 6 bases and J 1 base; bases outside gene matches: 11. From germline, CDR1 is SGHRS and CDR2 YFSETQ. CDR3 length: 16 residues. The CDR3 DNA sequence: TGCGCCAGCATGTTGGTTAGCGGGATCCCCCAAGAGACCCAGTACTTC. Translation gives CASMLVSGIPQETQYF. The full variable domain, in which reference TRBV5-1 and TRBJ2-5 provide the parts outside the CDR3, is KAGVTQTPRYLIKTRGQQVTLSCSPISGHRSVSWYQQTPGQGLQFLFEYFSETQRNKGNFPGRFSGRQFSNSRSEMNVSTLELGDSALYLCASMLVSGIPQETQYFGPGTRLLVL.

The V gene is TRBV20-1, the J gene TRBJ2-5, with no clear D. V was cut by 2 bases and J by 1 base, with 14 bases left in between. Looked up from germline, CDR1 is DFQATT and CDR2 is SNEGSKA (reference sequence). The CDR3 sequence is 15 residues long. The chain's CDR3 is CSARIWQDSQETQYF. The CDR3 bases are TGCAGTGCTAGAATTTGGCAGGATTCCCAAGAGACCCAGTACTTC.

The rearrangement joins TRBV10-3 to TRBJ2-3; the D gene is possibly TRBD2 (6 bases). V lost 0 bases, J lost 6 bases, and 10 bases lay in between. CDR1 ENHRY and CDR2 SYGVKD come from the germline V gene. The CDR3 has 14 amino acids. CDR3 amino acids: CAISESKGRDTQYF. The CDR3 nucleotides read TGTGCCATCAGTGAGTCAAAAGGGAGGGATACGCAGTATTTT.

This clonotype occurred a few times. V and J are TRBV6-2 or TRBV6-3 and TRBJ2-1; no definite D call. Germline CDR1 is MNHEY and CDR2 is SVGEGT. V was cut by 5 bases and J by 1 base, with 18 bases left in between. The CDR3 covers 17 residues. The CDR3 here is CASSQDRSRLSYNEQFF. The CDR3 nucleotides read TGTGCCAGCAGTCAAGATAGGTCCCGGCTTTCCTACAATGAGCAGTTCTTC.

This chain joins TRBV4-3 and TRBJ2-1, with 8 bases fitting TRBD2. Germline CDR1 and CDR2: LGHNA and YSLEER. This CDR3 has 23 residues. The V gene end was trimmed by 1 base and the J gene end by 0 bases; junction bases not matched to a gene: 23. CDR3 protein: CASSQVARPQRGPFKSSYNEQFF. The CDR3 DNA reads as TGCGCCAGCAGCCAAGTTGCCCGTCCTCAGCGGGGGCCGTTTAAAAGCTCCTACAATGAGCAGTTCTTC.

CDR3 in DNA: TGTGCCAGCTCACCACCTGGGACAGGGACTCTATACGAGCAGTACTTC. Its translation is CASSPPGTGTLYEQYF. The gene calls are TRBV18 and TRBJ2-5, with 9 positions matching TRBD1. TRBJ2-7 explains the end of the DNA better; the J call may be wrong. The germline CDR1 and CDR2 sequences are KGHSH and LQKENI. The CDR3 is 16 residues long.

V is TRBV29-1 and J is TRBJ2-7; a weak D match, TRBD2 (5 bases). The V end was cut by 4 bases, the J end by 6 bases, with 13 bases between. The germline V gene encodes CDR1 SQVTM and CDR2 ANQGSEA. CDR3 length equals 12 residues. The CDR3 coding sequence is TGCAGCGTTGGATGGAGGAGCTCCGAGCAGTACTTC. It yields the protein CSVGWRSSEQYF.

This clonotype has just a few counts. V gene TRBV7-2 combines with J gene TRBJ2-5; TRBD1 or TRBD2 may be the D gene (5 bases each). The J call is uncertain, as TRBJ2-7 better fits the DNA end. Germline CDR1 reads SGHTA; CDR2 reads FQGNSA. The CDR3 is 14 residues long. The chain's CDR3 is CASSLAGTDVEQYF. The CDR3 DNA follows: TGTGCCAGCAGCTTAGCCGGGACGGACGTCGAGCAGTACTTC.

This chain links TRBV6-4 with TRBJ2-1; a possible D gene is TRBD2 (5 bases). The CDR3 sequence is 13 residues long. Germline V gene data show CDR1 as MRHNA and CDR2 as SNTAGT. V lost 0 bases and J 5 bases, leaving 5 bases between the germline ends. The CDR3 loop reads CASSDSSDNEQFF. CDR3 sequence (DNA): TGTGCCAGCAGTGACTCTAGCGACAATGAGCAGTTCTTC.

V is TRBV20-1 and J is TRBJ2-5; TRBD2 might be the D (5 bases). The CDR3 length is 15 residues. V dropped 0 bases and J dropped 1 base, with 12 bases sitting between them. Germline CDR1 is DFQATT and CDR2 is SNEGSKA (reference sequence). DNA of the CDR3: TGCAGTGCTAGAGATCGGAGGACGTTCCAAGAGACCCAGTACTTC. This encodes CSARDRRTFQETQYF.